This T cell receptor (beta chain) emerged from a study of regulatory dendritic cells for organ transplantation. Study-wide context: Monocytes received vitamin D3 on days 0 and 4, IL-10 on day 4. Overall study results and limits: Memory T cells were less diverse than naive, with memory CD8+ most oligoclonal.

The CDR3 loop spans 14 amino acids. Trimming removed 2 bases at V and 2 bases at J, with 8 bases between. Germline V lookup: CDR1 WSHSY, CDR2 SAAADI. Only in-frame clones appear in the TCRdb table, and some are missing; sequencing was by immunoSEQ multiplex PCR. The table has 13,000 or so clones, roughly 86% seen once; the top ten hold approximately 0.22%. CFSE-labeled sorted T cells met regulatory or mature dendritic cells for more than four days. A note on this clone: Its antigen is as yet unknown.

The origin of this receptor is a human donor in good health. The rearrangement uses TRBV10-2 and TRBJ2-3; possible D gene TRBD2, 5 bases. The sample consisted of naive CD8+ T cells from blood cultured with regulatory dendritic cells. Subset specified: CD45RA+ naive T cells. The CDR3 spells CASSEAGNTDTQYF. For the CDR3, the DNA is TGCGCCAGCAGTGAGGCGGGTAACACAGATACGCAGTATTTT.